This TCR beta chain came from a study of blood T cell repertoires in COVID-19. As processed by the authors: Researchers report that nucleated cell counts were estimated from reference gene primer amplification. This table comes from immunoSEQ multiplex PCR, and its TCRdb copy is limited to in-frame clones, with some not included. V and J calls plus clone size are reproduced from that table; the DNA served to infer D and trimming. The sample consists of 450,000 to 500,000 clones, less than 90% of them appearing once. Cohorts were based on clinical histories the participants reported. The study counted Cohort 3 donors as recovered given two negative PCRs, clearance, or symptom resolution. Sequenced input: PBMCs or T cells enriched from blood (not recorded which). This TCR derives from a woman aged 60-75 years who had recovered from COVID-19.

CDR3 nucleotide sequence: TGTGCCAGTAGTCCAGGCCTCAATCAGCCCCAGCATTTT. This codes for CASSPGLNQPQHF. J is TRBJ1-5 and V is TRBV19; D gene uncertain. Germline V gives CDR1 LNHDA, CDR2 SQIVND (reference sequence). V lost 5 bases, J lost 3 bases, and 8 bases lay in between. The length of the CDR3 is 13 residues. Together with reference TRBV19 and TRBJ1-5, the CDR3 gives the full variable domain: DGGITQSPKYLFRKEGQNVTLSCEQNLNHDAMYWYRQDPGQGLRLIYYSQIVNDFQKGDIAEGYSVSREKKESFPLTVTSAQKNPTAFYLCASSPGLNQPQHFGDGTRLSIL.